This note documents a single T cell receptor beta chain sequence. The antigen remains undetermined. The sample originates from a study of T cell responses to AZD1222 COVID-19 vaccine. As for the study in general: The study pooled second doses at about 4 or about 12 weeks. Findings of the study overall: Within unmutated variant regions lay the reported targets of nearly half of spike-specific TCRs.

Produced via immunoSEQ multiplex PCR; TCRdb's table is partial and in-frame only. The repertoire holds 150,000 or so clones, 90% seen once, with around 18% in the top ten. The germline gives CDR1 SGHAT, CDR2 FQNNGV. J was trimmed by 6 bases and V by 6 bases; bases with no gene match: 8. The CDR3 totals 14 residues. This chain connects TRBV11-2 to TRBJ2-7; 10 nucleotides agree with TRBD1. The clonotype comes from an adult in good health. The source was peripheral blood, collected on day 0 of AZD1222 vaccination. This chain's CDR3 is CASRFRTGGVEQYF. The CDR3 bases are TGTGCCAGCAGATTTCGGACAGGGGGGGTCGAGCAGTACTTC.